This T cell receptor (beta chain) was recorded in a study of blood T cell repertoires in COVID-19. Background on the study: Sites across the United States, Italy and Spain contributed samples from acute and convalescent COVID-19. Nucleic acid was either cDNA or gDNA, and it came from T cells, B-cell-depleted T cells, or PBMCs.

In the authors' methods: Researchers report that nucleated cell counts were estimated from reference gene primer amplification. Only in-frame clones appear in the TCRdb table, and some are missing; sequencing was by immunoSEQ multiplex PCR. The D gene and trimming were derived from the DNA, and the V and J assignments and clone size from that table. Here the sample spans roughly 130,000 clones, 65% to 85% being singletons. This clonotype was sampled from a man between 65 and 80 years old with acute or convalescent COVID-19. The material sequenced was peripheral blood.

CDR3 sequence (DNA): TGTGCAAGGGGGCTCTCGGCTGGCTACACCTTC. Translated: CARGLSAGYTF. The rearrangement links TRBV30 to TRBJ1-2; 7 bases fit TRBD1. Germline V gene data show CDR1 as GTSNPN and CDR2 as SVGIG (reference sequence). The CDR3 runs 11 residues.